These 6 T cell receptor beta chains came from one sample sequenced in a study of blood T cells in healthy people across ages. The second PCR ran about 6 to 11 cycles with a sample-barcoded 5' primer and J-beta primers. TCRdb fed the 5' RACE reads into MiXCR, producing one record per CDR3 protein. The table shows 700,000 to 800,000 distinct CDR3 sequences, with 40% to 45% occurring only once. The sample comprised blood. The receptors were gathered from a woman aged 60-75 years in good health.

The chain recombines TRBV13 with TRBJ2-7; 7 nucleotides match TRBD2. V gave up 5 bases and J gave up 3 bases; unmatched junction bases: 7. The CDR3 extends over 14 amino acids. The germline gives CDR1 PRHDT, CDR2 FYEKMQ (reference sequence). CDR3 sequence: CASSMGRGVYEQYF. The DNA for the CDR3 is TGTGCCAGCAGCATGGGACGGGGGGTCTACGAGCAGTACTTC.

This clonotype was observed a few times. The V gene is TRBV7-2, the J gene TRBJ2-3; 7 bases are shared with TRBD1. The junction had 12 bases not matched to a gene; V was cut back by 7 bases and J by 2 bases. Germline-derived CDR1 and CDR2 are SGHTA and FQGNSA. This CDR3 is built from 16 residues. The CDR3: CASNYNRDRYTDTQYF. DNA of the CDR3: TGTGCCAGCAATTATAACCGGGACAGATACACAGATACGCAGTATTTT.

The chain combines TRBV30 with TRBJ2-1, with 9 bases lining up with TRBD2. Looked up from germline, CDR1 is GTSNPN and CDR2 is SVGIG (reference sequence). This CDR3 has 14 amino acids. V shed 7 bases, J shed 9 bases, and the junction held 13 bases outside the gene matches. The CDR3, as DNA: TGTGCCTCCAAACCCGGGACTAGCTACGGTGAGCAGTTCTTC. Protein product: CASKPGTSYGEQFF. The whole variable domain, filled in from reference TRBV30 and TRBJ2-1, reads SQTIHQWPATLVQPVGSPLSLECTVEGTSNPNLYWYRQAAGRGLQLLFYSVGIGQISSEVPQNLSASRPQDRQFILSSKKLLLSDSGFYLCASKPGTSYGEQFFGPGTRLTVL.

Regarding this clonotype: The junction departs from germline at one end; a sequencing error may be responsible. This sequence joins TRBV7-7 and TRBJ2-3; TRBD1 agrees at 7 bases. Germline values: CDR1 SSHAT, CDR2 FNYEAQ (reference sequence). The CDR3 totals 14 residues. CDR3 sequence: CASSADRAADTQYF. CDR3 bases: TGTGCTAGCAGCGCAGACAGGGCCGCAGATACGCAGTATTTT.

The chain carries TRBV4-2 and TRBJ1-1, with unresolved D. V lost 0 bases, J lost 1 base, and 9 bases lay in between. CDR3 size: 15 residues. Germline CDR1 is LGHNA and CDR2 is YNFKEQ. The CDR3 DNA sequence: TGTGCCAGCAGCCAAGATATCAAGGGGAACACTGAAGCTTTCTTT. Translating it yields CASSQDIKGNTEAFF.

This CDR3 reads CSASIWDRVNEQFF. The CDR3 bases are TGCAGTGCTAGTATATGGGACAGGGTCAATGAGCAGTTCTTC. This rearrangement joins TRBV20-1 to TRBJ2-1; 9 bases map to TRBD1. Trimming at V came to 3 bases and at J to 6 bases, leaving 6 bases not matched to a gene. This CDR3 spans 14 amino acids. Per germline, CDR1 DFQATT and CDR2 SNEGSKA (reference sequence).